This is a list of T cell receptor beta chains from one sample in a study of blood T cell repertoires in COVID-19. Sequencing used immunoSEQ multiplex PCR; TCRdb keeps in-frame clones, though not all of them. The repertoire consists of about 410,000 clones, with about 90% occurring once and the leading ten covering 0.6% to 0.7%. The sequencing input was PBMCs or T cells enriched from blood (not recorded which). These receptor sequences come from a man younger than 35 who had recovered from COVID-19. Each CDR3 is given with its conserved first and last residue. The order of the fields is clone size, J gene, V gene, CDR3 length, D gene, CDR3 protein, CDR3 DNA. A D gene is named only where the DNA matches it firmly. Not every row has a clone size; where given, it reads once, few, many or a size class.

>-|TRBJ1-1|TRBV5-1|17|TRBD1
CASSLGLLGDRVAEAFF
TGCGCCAGCAGCTTGGGCTTATTGGGGGACAGGGTCGCTGAAGCTTTCTTT
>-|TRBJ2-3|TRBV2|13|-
CASSSYELDTQYF
TGTGCCAGCAGTAGCTATGAATTAGATACGCAGTATTTT
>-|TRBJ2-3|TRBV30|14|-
CAWSGGLYTDTQYF
TGTGCCTGGAGTGGAGGGTTGTACACAGATACGCAGTATTTT
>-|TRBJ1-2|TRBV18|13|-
CASSPLDSGGYTF
TGTGCCAGCTCCCCGCTAGACTCTGGTGGCTACACCTTC
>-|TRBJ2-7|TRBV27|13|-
CASGGTLEGEQYF
TGTGCCAGCGGGGGGACTCTGGAGGGCGAGCAGTACTTC
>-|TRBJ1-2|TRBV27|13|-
CASSLVGGYGYTF
TGTGCCAGCAGTTTAGTGGGGGGCTATGGCTACACCTTC
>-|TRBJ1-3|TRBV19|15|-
CASSTLPGSGNTIYF
TGTGCCAGTAGTACCCTGCCAGGGTCTGGAAACACCATATATTTT
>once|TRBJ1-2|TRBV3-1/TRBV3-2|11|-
CASSHDYGYTF
TGTGCCAGCAGTCATGACTATGGCTACACCTTC
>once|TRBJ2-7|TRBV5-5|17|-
CASSRQPGTLSSYEQYF
TGTGCCAGCAGCCGACAACCTGGTACTCTTAGCTCCTACGAGCAGTACTTC
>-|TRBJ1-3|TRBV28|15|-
CASTTGSLSGNTIYF
TGTGCCAGCACTACCGGGAGTCTCTCTGGAAACACCATATATTTT
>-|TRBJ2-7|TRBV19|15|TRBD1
CASSFGTGSSYEQYF
TGTGCCAGTAGTTTCGGGACAGGGAGCTCCTACGAGCAGTACTTC
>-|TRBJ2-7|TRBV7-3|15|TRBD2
CASSLTSGKMGEQYF
TGTGCCAGCAGCTTAACTAGCGGGAAGATGGGGGAGCAGTACTTC
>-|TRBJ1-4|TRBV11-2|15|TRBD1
CASSLGWTGNEKLFF
TGTGCCAGCAGCTTAGGGTGGACAGGGAATGAAAAACTGTTTTTT
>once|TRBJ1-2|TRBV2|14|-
CASSEARTAYGYTF
TGTGCCAGCAGTGAAGCCAGGACTGCCTATGGCTACACCTTC